This TCR beta chain is from a study of blood T cells in healthy people across ages. Points from the study as a whole: Diversity of TCR beta correlated strongly with naive T cell percentage. Older age coincided with a roughly linear decline in TCR beta diversity per million T cells.

For the second PCR, which ran for about 6 to 11 cycles, a sample-barcoded 5' primer and a J-beta primer mix were used. MiXCR, applied by TCRdb to the 5' RACE reads, yields one record per CDR3 protein. The sample lists about 570,000 distinct CDR3 sequences, 25% to 35% occurring once. With respect to this clonotype: The antigen is unknown.

V lost 2 bases and J 3 bases, leaving 11 bases between the germline ends. In germline, CDR1 is MNHNY, CDR2 SVGAGI (reference sequence). This CDR3 comprises 14 residues. A further study also used this sample, focusing on T cells of mothers and their children. That paper adds: The study found thymic selection shapes TCR recombination output similarly in related and unrelated pairs.

Sequenced: blood. The chain joins TRBV6-6 to TRBJ2-7, with D hard to call. The receptor comes from a boy between 2 and 10 years old in good health. The CDR3, as DNA: TGTGCCAGCAGTTACCTTTCCCGAAGCTACGAGCAGTACTTC. Translation: CASSYLSRSYEQYF.